A selection of T cell receptor beta chains follows, all from one sample in a study of T cells in narcolepsy. The table came from immunoSEQ multiplex PCR; TCRdb's copy has only in-frame clones and leaves some out. This sample has about 34,000 clones, with around 86% found just once. Sequencing used CD45RA- memory CD4+ T cells from PBMCs. Source of these receptors: a human donor with narcolepsy. Each CDR3 is given with its conserved first and last residue. The order of the fields is J gene, V gene, CDR3 protein.

j_gene: TRBJ2-2
v_gene: TRBV5-1
CDR3aa: CASSHNTGELFF

j_gene: TRBJ1-2
v_gene: TRBV9
CDR3aa: CASSVGQGRHGYTF

j_gene: TRBJ2-5
v_gene: TRBV19
CDR3aa: CASSNRGEETQYF

j_gene: TRBJ1-1
v_gene: TRBV6-6
CDR3aa: CASSLRGGTEAFF

j_gene: TRBJ2-3
v_gene: TRBV30
CDR3aa: CAWLRDSARDTQYF

j_gene: TRBJ2-3
v_gene: TRBV2
CDR3aa: CASRRDSGGADTQYF

j_gene: TRBJ1-1
v_gene: TRBV15
CDR3aa: CATSRSQQGTEAFF

j_gene: TRBJ2-3
v_gene: TRBV18
CDR3aa: CASSGLDTQYF

j_gene: TRBJ1-1
v_gene: TRBV6-5
CDR3aa: CASRGIGKSETEAFF

j_gene: TRBJ2-7
v_gene: TRBV18
CDR3aa: CASSRDRTYEQYF

j_gene: TRBJ2-3
v_gene: TRBV30
CDR3aa: CAWSLGMISSTDTQYF

j_gene: TRBJ2-2
v_gene: TRBV19
CDR3aa: CASSIGPNTGELFF

j_gene: TRBJ2-2
v_gene: TRBV6-1
CDR3aa: CASSDETRTGYTGELFF

j_gene: TRBJ1-1
v_gene: TRBV5-1
CDR3aa: CASSFVSGEGAEAFF

j_gene: TRBJ2-7
v_gene: TRBV7-2
CDR3aa: CASSLNRNPYEQYF

j_gene: -
v_gene: TRBV2
CDR3aa: CASRSQGAAGELFF

j_gene: TRBJ2-5
v_gene: TRBV20-1
CDR3aa: CSAETQYF

j_gene: TRBJ1-5
v_gene: TRBV10-2
CDR3aa: CASSESGSNQPQHF

j_gene: TRBJ2-6
v_gene: TRBV11-2
CDR3aa: CASSFARQSSGANVLTF

j_gene: TRBJ2-5
v_gene: TRBV6-1
CDR3aa: CASSYLTTQYF

j_gene: TRBJ1-5
v_gene: TRBV30
CDR3aa: CAWSEGQGNQPQHF

j_gene: TRBJ1-2
v_gene: TRBV30
CDR3aa: CAWSDPPRYGYTF

j_gene: TRBJ1-4
v_gene: TRBV5-6
CDR3aa: CASSFSGARSNEKLFF

j_gene: -
v_gene: TRBV5-1
CDR3aa: CASRWDRGAYEQYF

j_gene: TRBJ1-6
v_gene: TRBV5-1
CDR3aa: CASSRSGTGGSPLHF

j_gene: TRBJ1-1
v_gene: TRBV29-1
CDR3aa: CSVRDTEAFF

j_gene: TRBJ2-7
v_gene: TRBV27
CDR3aa: CASSLIGQGGEQYF

j_gene: TRBJ1-2
v_gene: TRBV7-8
CDR3aa: CASSLAGQFYGYTF

j_gene: TRBJ1-2
v_gene: TRBV5-8
CDR3aa: CASSLKAERGGYTF